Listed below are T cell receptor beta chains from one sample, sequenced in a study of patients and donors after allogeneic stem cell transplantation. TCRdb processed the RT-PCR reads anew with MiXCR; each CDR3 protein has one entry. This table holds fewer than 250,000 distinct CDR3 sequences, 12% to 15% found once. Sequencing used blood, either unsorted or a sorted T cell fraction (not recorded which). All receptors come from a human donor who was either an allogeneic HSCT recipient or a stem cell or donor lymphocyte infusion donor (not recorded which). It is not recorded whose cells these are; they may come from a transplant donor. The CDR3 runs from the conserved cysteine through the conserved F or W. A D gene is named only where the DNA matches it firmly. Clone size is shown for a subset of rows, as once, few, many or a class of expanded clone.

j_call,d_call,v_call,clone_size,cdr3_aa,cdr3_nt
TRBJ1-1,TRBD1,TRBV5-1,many,CASSWGQFGSRNTEAFF,TGCGCCAGCAGCTGGGGACAGTTCGGGTCCCGGAACACTGAAGCTTTCTTT
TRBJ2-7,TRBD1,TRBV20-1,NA,CSAGDRDRGAYEQYF,TGCAGTGCTGGAGACCGGGACAGGGGGGCCTACGAGCAGTACTTC
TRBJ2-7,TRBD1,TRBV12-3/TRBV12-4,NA,CASSPGTGLRYEQYF,TGTGCCAGCAGTCCCGGGACAGGCTTGCGCTACGAGCAGTACTTC
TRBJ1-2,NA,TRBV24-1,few,CATSDSTGHGYTF,TGTGCCACCAGTGATTCGACGGGGCATGGCTACACCTTC
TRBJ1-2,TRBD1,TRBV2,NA,CASSSTGGGYGYTF,TGTGCCAGCAGCTCAACAGGGGGCGGGTATGGCTACACCTTC
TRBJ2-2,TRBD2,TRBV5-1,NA,CASSSTISGGTPGELFF,TGCGCCAGCAGCTCTACGATTAGCGGGGGCACACCCGGGGAGCTGTTTTTT
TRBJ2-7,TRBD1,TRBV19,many,CASSSRTGVEQYF,TGTGCCAGTAGTTCTCGAACAGGGGTCGAGCAGTACTTC
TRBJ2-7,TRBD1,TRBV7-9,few,CASSLDADRASSYEQYF,TGTGCCAGCAGCTTAGATGCAGACAGGGCCAGCTCCTACGAGCAGTACTTC
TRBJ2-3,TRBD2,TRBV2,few,CASSVLAGTDTQYF,TGTGCCAGCAGTGTACTAGCGGGAACAGATACGCAGTATTTT
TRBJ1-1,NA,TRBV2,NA,CASSVFSEAFF,TGTGCCAGCAGTGTTTTTTCTGAAGCTTTCTTT
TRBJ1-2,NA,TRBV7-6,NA,CASSLGIAANYGYTF,TGTGCCAGCAGCTTAGGGATTGCAGCTAACTATGGCTACACCTTC
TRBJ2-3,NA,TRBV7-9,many,CASSLQSTVTDTQYF,TGTGCCAGCAGCCTCCAGAGTACAGTCACAGATACGCAGTATTTT
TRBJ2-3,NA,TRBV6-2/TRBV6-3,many,CASSIGKGTDTQYF,TGTGCCAGCAGTATAGGAAAGGGGACAGATACGCAGTATTTT
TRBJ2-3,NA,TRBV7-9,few,CASSRTPSTDTQYF,TGTGCCAGCAGCAGGACGCCTAGCACAGATACGCAGTATTTT
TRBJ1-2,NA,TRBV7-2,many,CASSEGRGVGYTF,TGTGCCAGCAGCGAAGGCCGGGGGGTCGGCTACACCTTC
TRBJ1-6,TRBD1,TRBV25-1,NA,CASSEAGGWEAPLHF,TGTGCCAGCAGTGAGGCAGGGGGCTGGGAAGCACCCCTCCACTTT
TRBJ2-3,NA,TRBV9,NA,CASSVEGGRADTQYF,TGTGCCAGCAGCGTGGAGGGGGGCCGGGCAGATACGCAGTATTTT
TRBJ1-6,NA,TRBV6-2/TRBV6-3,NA,CASSYLGSNSPLHF,TGTGCCAGCAGTTATCTGGGCTCTAATTCACCCCTCCACTTT
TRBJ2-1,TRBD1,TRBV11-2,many,CASSSPQTPDRVAYNEQFF,TGTGCCAGCAGCTCCCCTCAAACCCCGGACAGGGTTGCTTACAATGAGCAGTTCTTC
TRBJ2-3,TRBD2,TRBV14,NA,CASSQEWPSGLTDTQYF,TGTGCCAGCAGCCAAGAATGGCCTAGCGGACTCACAGATACGCAGTATTTT
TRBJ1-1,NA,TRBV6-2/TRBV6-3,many,CASRKPGGPRLNTEAFF,TGTGCCAGCCGCAAACCTGGAGGCCCGAGGCTGAACACTGAAGCTTTCTTT
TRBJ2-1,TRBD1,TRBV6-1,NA,CASTRQGLDEQFF,TGTGCCAGCACGAGACAGGGTCTGGATGAGCAGTTCTTC
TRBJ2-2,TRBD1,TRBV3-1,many,CASSQGTTGSGGELFF,TGTGCCAGCAGCCAAGGGACGACAGGGTCTGGCGGGGAGCTGTTTTTT
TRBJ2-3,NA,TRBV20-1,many,CSARDPGFTDTQYF,TGCAGTGCTAGAGACCCGGGTTTCACAGATACGCAGTATTTT
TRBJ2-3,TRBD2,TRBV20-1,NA,CSASGASGGRADTQYF,TGCAGTGCTAGTGGGGCTAGCGGGGGCCGGGCAGATACGCAGTATTTT
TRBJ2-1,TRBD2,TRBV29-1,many,CSVGTSGFQLEQFF,TGCAGCGTTGGGACTAGCGGATTTCAACTTGAGCAGTTCTTC
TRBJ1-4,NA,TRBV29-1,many,CSVDPQYCSHRDNEKLFF,TGCAGCGTGGACCCCCAATACTGCAGCCACAGGGACAATGAAAAACTGTTTTTT
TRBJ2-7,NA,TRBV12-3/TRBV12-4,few,CASSQLQGYEQYF,TGTGCCAGCAGCCAACTCCAGGGGTACGAGCAGTACTTC
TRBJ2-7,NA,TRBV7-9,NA,CASSAPIGYEQYF,TGTGCCAGCAGCGCCCCGATCGGTTACGAGCAGTACTTC
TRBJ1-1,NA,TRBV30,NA,CAWHRAPNTEAFF,TGTGCCTGGCACAGGGCCCCGAACACTGAAGCTTTCTTT
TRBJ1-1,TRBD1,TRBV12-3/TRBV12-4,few,CASSSRTGARGTEAFF,TGTGCCAGCAGTTCTAGGACAGGGGCAAGGGGCACTGAAGCTTTCTTT
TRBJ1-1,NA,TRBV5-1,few,CASSFGRLTEAFF,TGCGCCAGCAGCTTCGGCAGGCTCACTGAAGCTTTCTTT
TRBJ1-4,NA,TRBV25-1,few,CASRQTASHEKLFF,TGTGCCAGCCGCCAGACAGCCTCGCATGAAAAACTGTTTTTT
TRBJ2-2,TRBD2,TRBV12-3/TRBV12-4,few,CASNGGATGELFF,TGTGCCAGCAACGGGGGGGCCACCGGGGAGCTGTTTTTT
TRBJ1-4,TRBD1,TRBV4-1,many,CASSQDLQGAQSNEKLFF,TGCGCCAGCAGCCAAGATTTACAGGGGGCGCAGAGTAATGAAAAACTGTTTTTT
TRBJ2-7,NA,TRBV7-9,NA,CASSLLLYEQYF,TGTGCCAGCAGCTTACTGCTCTACGAGCAGTACTTC
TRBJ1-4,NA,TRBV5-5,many,CASSEAGLSNEKLFF,TGTGCCAGCAGCGAGGCGGGGCTCTCTAATGAAAAACTGTTTTTT
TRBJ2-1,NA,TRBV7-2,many,CASSLLDEQFF,TGTGCCAGCAGCTTGTTGGATGAGCAGTTCTTC
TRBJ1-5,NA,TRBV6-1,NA,CASSQVGGNQPQHF,TGTGCCAGCAGCCAAGTTGGGGGGAATCAGCCCCAGCATTTT
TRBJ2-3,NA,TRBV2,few,CASRKTPSTTDTQYF,TGTGCCAGCAGGAAAACTCCGTCCACCACAGATACGCAGTATTTT
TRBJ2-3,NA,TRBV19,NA,CASSSRDRGNTDTQYF,TGTGCCAGTAGTTCCCGAGACCGGGGCAATACAGATACGCAGTATTTT